One and the same sample provided the 13 T cell receptor beta chains below, sequenced in a study of OX40 agonist ivuxolimab in advanced cancers. Only in-frame clones appear in the TCRdb table, and some are missing; sequencing was by immunoSEQ multiplex PCR. This table holds over 70,000 clones, 70% to 90% found once. Here the sequenced sample was CD4+ or CD8+ T cells sorted from blood, taken in a trial of the OX40 agonist ivuxolimab. These receptor sequences come from an adult with an advanced solid tumor such as melanoma, head and neck, liver or kidney cancer.

The chain links TRBV5-1 to TRBJ2-3; D call uncertain. Germline CDR1 reads SGHRS; CDR2 reads YFSETQ. This CDR3 region has 15 residues. V lost 2 bases and J 2 bases, leaving 12 bases between the germline ends. This CDR3 is CASSLGLGDTDTQYF. Written as DNA, the CDR3 is TGCGCCAGCAGCTTAGGTCTTGGTGACACAGATACGCAGTATTTT.

The J gene is TRBJ1-1, the V gene TRBV9; 8 bases agree with TRBD1. The junction had 9 bases not matched to a gene; V was cut back by 0 bases and J by 2 bases. CDR3 size: 17 residues. CDR1 SGDLS and CDR2 YYNGEE come from the germline V gene. The CDR3: CASSVEVGAGGNTEAFF. CDR3 nucleotides: TGTGCCAGCAGCGTAGAAGTGGGGGCAGGGGGCAACACTGAAGCTTTCTTT.

V gene TRBV6-6 combines with J gene TRBJ2-1; 7 bases are a match to TRBD2. V shed 10 bases, J shed 9 bases, and the junction held 6 bases outside the gene matches. The CDR3 loop spans 11 amino acids. Germline assignment: CDR1 MNHNY and CDR2 SVGAGI (reference sequence). Here the CDR3 DNA reads TGTGCCAACGAGCGGGGTATTGAGCAGTTCTTC. Its translation: CANERGIEQFF.

The chain recombines TRBV6-1 with TRBJ2-4, with no clear D. Per germline, CDR1 MNHNS and CDR2 SASEGT. The germline V and J ends were trimmed by 2 bases and 8 bases, with 13 bases remaining between them. This CDR3 contains 14 residues. CDR3 loop: CASSEFWLADIQYF. In DNA, the CDR3 is TGTGCCAGCAGTGAATTCTGGTTGGCTGACATTCAGTACTTC.

This sequence joins TRBV9 and TRBJ1-6; TRBD1 is a possible D gene (5 bases). The V end was cut by 3 bases, the J end by 1 base, with 11 bases between. Germline CDR1 and CDR2: SGDLS and YYNGEE. This CDR3 spans 16 amino acids. CDR3 sequence reads: CASSGSGGSYNSPLHF. The CDR3 DNA reads TGTGCCAGCAGCGGCTCCGGGGGGTCCTATAATTCACCCCTCCACTTT.

The chain combines TRBV9 with TRBJ2-2; D ambiguous. The CDR3 has 15 amino acids. V lost 0 bases, J lost 0 bases, and 6 bases lay in between. Germline CDR1 and CDR2: SGDLS and YYNGEE. The CDR3 sequence: CASSVGRSNTGELFF. CDR3 coding DNA: TGTGCCAGCAGCGTAGGGCGGTCGAACACCGGGGAGCTGTTTTTT.

The V and J genes are TRBV5-1 and TRBJ1-3; 8 nucleotides agree with TRBD1. The ends lost 4 bases at V and 11 bases at J; junction bases unmatched: 8. The CDR3 length is 13 residues. In germline, CDR1 is SGHRS, CDR2 YFSETQ. The CDR3 sequence is CASSPDREGAIYF. DNA of the CDR3: TGCGCCAGCAGCCCGGACAGGGAAGGCGCCATATATTTT.

The chain combines TRBV19 with TRBJ2-1; 8 bases are shared with TRBD1. V lost 5 bases to trimming and J lost 2 bases; unmatched junction nucleotides: 5. This CDR3 region has 15 residues. Looked up from germline, CDR1 is LNHDA and CDR2 is SQIVND (reference sequence). The CDR3 DNA follows: TGTGCCAGTAGTCCCCAGACAGGGGCCTACAATGAGCAGTTCTTC. Translation gives CASSPQTGAYNEQFF.

The rearrangement links TRBV6-1 to TRBJ2-7, with unresolved D. Trimming pared 7 bases from V and 2 bases from J, leaving 12 bases between. Germline CDR1 reads MNHNS; CDR2 reads SASEGT. The CDR3 sequence is 13 residues long. The CDR3 region has the DNA TGTGCCAGCATAGGGCAATCAGCCTACGAGCAGTACTTC. Its protein is CASIGQSAYEQYF.

The gene calls are TRBV7-8 and TRBJ1-5, with no clear D. Germline V gives CDR1 SGHVS, CDR2 FQNEAQ. Deletions cut 5 bases from V and 4 bases from J, with 12 bases between. CDR3 length: 14 residues. DNA of the CDR3: TGTGCCAGCAGCCCCCGTGTGGGAAATCAGCCCCAGCATTTT. It yields the protein CASSPRVGNQPQHF.

In its sample, this clone was seen once. The chain links TRBV10-1 to TRBJ2-7; a weak D match, TRBD2 (5 bases). Germline V gene data show CDR1 as WNHNN and CDR2 as SYGVQD (reference sequence). V lost 8 bases, J lost 5 bases, and 13 bases lay in between. The CDR3 has 12 residues. CDR3 sequence (DNA): TGCGCCAGCCGGGGTCGAGGGAACGAGCAGTACTTC. This codes for CASRGRGNEQYF.

This chain links TRBV4-3 with TRBJ1-1, with 9 bases matching TRBD1. Germline V gene lookup returns CDR1 LGHNA and CDR2 YSLEER. The ends lost 5 bases at V and 0 bases at J; junction bases unmatched: 7. CDR3 size: 16 residues. CDR3 in amino acids: CASSLGTGRMNTEAFF. The DNA for the CDR3 is TGCGCCAGCAGCTTGGGGACAGGGAGAATGAACACTGAAGCTTTCTTT.

This chain connects TRBV5-1 to TRBJ2-5, with TRBD2 matching over 8 bases. Germline CDR1 reads SGHRS; CDR2 reads YFSETQ. The CDR3 has 16 amino acids. V shed 0 bases and J 0 bases; nucleotides not matched to a gene: 4. CDR3 region: CASSLEGGGYQETQYF. The CDR3 coding sequence is TGCGCCAGCAGCTTGGAAGGCGGGGGGTACCAAGAGACCCAGTACTTC.